This T cell receptor beta chain is from a study of blood T cell repertoires in COVID-19 (dated by TCRdb to about 2020). As for the study more broadly: Collaborator samples came from the United States, Italy and Spain and covered acute and convalescent phases of COVID-19. The prospective study material was composed of cDNA or gDNA derived from T cells, B-cell-depleted T cells, or PBMCs. The dataset comprised deeply sampled blood TCRbeta repertoires from subjects exposed to, actively infected with, or recovered from COVID-19. The repertoires were released in a freely available public database meant as a resource for research on the immune response to SARS-CoV-2. The samples were drawn from two sources: the first 160 participants of the ongoing ImmuneRACE study, and 1,254 subjects contributed by 6 global collaborators. Nearly every sample came with metadata listing a de-identified subject ID, COVID-19 status, age in years and sex. Where available, HLA class I and class II types were taken from metadata supplied by the sample provider and were not determined by assay-based typing.

Participants in the prospective study were enrolled through a virtual design, were aged roughly 18 to 100 years, and lived in about two dozen United States geographic areas. In the prospective study, cohorts were assigned on the basis of participant-reported clinical history obtained from a screening survey and a study questionnaire. Mobile phlebotomists in the prospective study collected whole blood, serum and a nasopharyngeal or oropharyngeal swab from every participant. Prospective study participants could optionally give additional blood draws and questionnaires over a roughly two-month period. Before DNA extraction, blood samples from the prospective study were shipped at room temperature or frozen. On this clone itself: Its antigen has not been determined. No much larger clone is present one base from it, and per-base qualities are unavailable.

TCRbeta CDR3 regions were amplified from genomic DNA using the immunoSEQ Assay, a bias-controlled multiplex PCR. As for the authors' bioinformatics: Nucleated cell counts per sample were estimated from amplification of reference gene primers within the assay. Sequence reads were collapsed and filtered to measure the absolute abundance of every unique TCRbeta CDR3 rearrangement. For each sample, productive Simpson clonality was calculated as the square root of Simpson's diversity index across productive rearrangements. What TCRdb holds here is the immuneACCESS table cut down to in-frame rearrangements. Part of the clones is not present; checked against another copy, under half of the missing clones reflect an unresolved V gene, and the others are unexplained. V, J and clone size are taken as reported in that table, and D and trimming were inferred from the DNA itself. The sample has approximately 300,000 clones on record, 85% to 90% of them singletons. Approximately 4% of the sample is in the top ten clones.

Paper-wide results and their limitations: The amount of clinical and demographic metadata varied by source and participant and was provided uncurated.

The material sequenced was PBMCs or T cells enriched from blood (not recorded which). This receptor was obtained from a woman aged 18-30 years with acute COVID-19.

The DNA sequence is TGTGCCAGCAGTGGGACAGGGGGCTTTGGCTACACCTTC. This is translated as CASSGTGGFGYTF. The rearranged segments are TRBV2 and TRBJ1-2; the central 11 bases match TRBD1. Counted from cysteine to phenylalanine, this CDR3 has 13 amino acids. The only DNA kept is the CDR3, 39 bases in frame from the first base. The germline V gene supplies CDR1 SNHLY and CDR2 FYNNEI. V trim: 4 bases; J trim: 7 bases; unmatched bases: 2.